A single sample is the source of the 25 T cell receptor beta chains below, sequenced in a study of blood T cell repertoires in COVID-19 (TCRdb year 2020). Library preparation employed the immunoSEQ multiplex PCR assay. The table was pulled from immuneACCESS by TCRdb, which kept in-frame rearrangements only. Such tables lose some clones; where checked, under half of the loss comes from unresolved V genes, and the rest has no known cause. The table for this sample lists some 93,000 clones; around nine tenths of them were counted only once. In total, the top ten clones hold around 10% of the sample. The sequencing sample was made of peripheral blood. The receptors derive from a man over 45 with acute or convalescent COVID-19.

The genes are TRBV13 and TRBJ2-1, with no clear D. The CDR3 is made up of 13 amino acids. V lost 3 bases to trimming and J lost 1 base, with 4 bases between them. Germline CDR1 PRHDT, CDR2 FYEKMQ (reference sequence). CDR3 bases: TGTGCCAGCAGCTTTTCGTCCTACAATGAGCAGTTCTTC. Its protein is CASSFSSYNEQFF.

The table lists this clone with many counts. The chain is built from TRBV5-1 and TRBJ2-1, with 10 bases fitting TRBD2. Trimming removed 0 bases from V and 1 base from J; junction bases left unmatched: 10. This CDR3 contains 19 residues. Germline CDR1 reads SGHRS; CDR2 reads YFSETQ. CDR3 bases: TGCGCCAGCAGCTTGGATGGGACTAGCGTCCCCCTGTCCTACAATGAGCAGTTCTTC. Its protein product is CASSLDGTSVPLSYNEQFF.

The J gene is TRBJ1-4, the V gene TRBV2; the match to TRBD1 covers 9 bases. J lost 4 bases, V lost 10 bases, and 10 bases had no gene match. From germline, CDR1 is SNHLY and CDR2 FYNNEI. This CDR3 spans 15 amino acids. The CDR3 spells CATYGQGLFNEKLFF. The CDR3 DNA reads as TGTGCCACCTACGGACAGGGGCTATTTAATGAAAAACTGTTTTTT.

This chain links TRBV6-5 with TRBJ2-3; D is ambiguous. The V gene's germline CDR1 is MNHEY and CDR2 SVGAGI. V lost 6 bases, J lost 3 bases, and 10 bases lay in between. The CDR3 contains 13 residues. CDR3 residues: CASSRYETDTQYF. Written as DNA, the CDR3 is TGTGCCAGCAGCCGCTACGAAACAGATACGCAGTATTTT.

V is TRBV18 and J is TRBJ2-3; tentative D call: TRBD1 (5 bases). The CDR3 runs 18 residues. The germline V and J ends were trimmed by 1 base and 0 bases, with 17 bases remaining between them. CDR1 is KGHSH, CDR2 LQKENI, per germline. CDR3 region: CASSPQAGALASTDTQYF. CDR3 sequence (DNA): TGTGCCAGCTCACCACAGGCTGGGGCGCTGGCTAGCACAGATACGCAGTATTTT.

The chain carries TRBV29-1 and TRBJ2-7; D is unresolved. Germline V CDR1 and CDR2: SQVTM, ANQGSEA. This CDR3 is built from 14 residues. V was trimmed by 0 bases and J by 0 bases, leaving 9 bases between them. The CDR3 spells CSVEDPVSSYEQYF. Written as DNA, the CDR3 is TGCAGCGTTGAAGATCCGGTTAGCTCCTACGAGCAGTACTTC.

The chain joins TRBV25-1 to TRBJ2-1; a weak D match, TRBD1 (5 bases). Germline V gene lookup returns CDR1 MGHDK and CDR2 SYGVNS. There are 14 residues in the CDR3. Deletions cut 4 bases from V and 1 base from J, with 8 bases between. The CDR3, as DNA: TGTGCCAGCAGTGTGACAGCGTCCTACAATGAGCAGTTCTTC. It encodes CASSVTASYNEQFF.

This sequence joins TRBV10-1 and TRBJ2-1, with D possibly being TRBD1 (7 bases). Deletions cut 8 bases from V and 0 bases from J, with 11 bases between. Germline values: CDR1 WNHNN, CDR2 SYGVQD (reference sequence). CDR3 size: 14 residues. CDR3 bases: TGCGCCAGCGCAGGGGGAGGCTCCTACAATGAGCAGTTCTTC. Translated: CASAGGGSYNEQFF.

This clone appeared a single time. The chain recombines TRBV10-1 with TRBJ1-5, with 9 bases fitting TRBD1. There are 16 residues in the CDR3. V trimming: 5 bases; J trimming: 1 base; junction bases outside the gene matches: 6. CDR1 is WNHNN and CDR2 is SYGVQD in the germline V gene (reference sequence). This CDR3 reads CASSTNRGRSNQPQHF. The CDR3 DNA follows: TGCGCCAGCAGTACGAACAGGGGGCGAAGCAATCAGCCCCAGCATTTT.

The CDR3 loop reads CASSREAANTEAFF. The CDR3 coding sequence is TGTGCCAGCAGCAGGGAGGCGGCTAACACTGAAGCTTTCTTT. The chain employs TRBV11-3 and TRBJ1-1; D is unclear. The CDR3 contains 14 residues. Germline loops: CDR1 SGHNT, CDR2 YENEEA. V was cut by 5 bases and J by 2 bases, with 12 bases left in between. The whole variable domain, remainder taken from reference TRBV11-3 and TRBJ1-1, is EAGVVQSPRYKIIEKKQPVAFWCNPISGHNTLYWYLQNLGQGPELLIRYENEEAVDDSQLPKDRFSAERLKGVDSTLKIQPAELGDSAVYLCASSREAANTEAFFGQGTRLTVV.

This chain connects TRBV24-1 to TRBJ2-1; 14 bases are a match to TRBD2. CDR1 and CDR2 from the germline V gene are KGHDR and SFDVKD. V lost 5 bases and J lost 5; bases outside the gene matches: 4. This CDR3 has 16 residues. Written as DNA, the CDR3 is TGTGCCACCAGTGCCCCGGGACTAGCGGGAGACAATGAGCAGTTCTTC. This sequence encodes CATSAPGLAGDNEQFF.

The genes are TRBV28 and TRBJ1-4, with D unresolved. The CDR3 consists of 13 residues. The germline V and J ends were trimmed by 5 bases and 7 bases, with 11 bases remaining between them. The germline V gene has CDR1 MDHEN and CDR2 SYDVKM. The DNA for the CDR3 is TGTGCCAGCAGTACGGGAAGGATTGAAAAACTGTTTTTT. Protein sequence: CASSTGRIEKLFF.

V is TRBV20-1 and J is TRBJ2-2; 10 bases are shared with TRBD2. The germline V gene encodes CDR1 DFQATT and CDR2 SNEGSKA (reference sequence). The CDR3 sequence is 15 residues long. V dropped 3 bases and J dropped 3; count of bases not matched to a gene: 4. The DNA of the CDR3 is TGCAGTGCTAGTTCTCTAGCGGGGGACACCGGGGAGCTGTTTTTT. Translating gives CSASSLAGDTGELFF.

In its sample, this clone was seen once. CDR3 sequence reads: CASSPQGVGNTIYF. CDR3 nucleotide sequence: TGTGCCAGCAGCCCACAGGGGGTTGGAAACACCATATATTTT. The chain carries TRBV7-9 and TRBJ1-3; 8 bases align to TRBD1. With V trimmed by 5 bases and J by 3 bases, 3 bases remained unmatched. This CDR3 has 14 residues. In germline, CDR1 is SEHNR, CDR2 FQNEAQ (reference sequence).

V gene TRBV6-5 combines with J gene TRBJ2-7, with D possibly being TRBD2 (5 bases). Germline assignment: CDR1 MNHEY and CDR2 SVGAGI. V was clipped by 4 bases and J by 0 bases, with 13 bases between them. This CDR3 is 15 amino acids long. CDR3 sequence: CASSFGRRSSYEQYF. In nucleotides, the CDR3 is TGTGCCAGCAGTTTCGGCAGGAGGAGCTCCTACGAGCAGTACTTC.

The CDR3: CASSAFNEQFF. DNA of the CDR3: TGTGCCAGCAGCGCGTTCAATGAGCAGTTCTTC. The J gene is TRBJ2-1, the V gene TRBV9; D remains ambiguous. This CDR3 spans 11 amino acids. Trimming shortened V by 3 bases and J by 6 bases, and 4 bases separated the two germline ends. Germline loops: CDR1 SGDLS, CDR2 YYNGEE.

Concerning this clone itself: Other DNA sequences in the same sample also yield this CDR3. The V and J genes are TRBV12-3 or TRBV12-4 and TRBJ1-2; possible D gene TRBD1, 5 bases. The V and J ends lost 3 bases and 2 bases respectively, with 7 bases between them. The CDR3 covers 13 residues. This CDR3 reads CASSLGRNYGYTF. The CDR3 DNA sequence: TGTGCCAGCAGTTTGGGGCGGAACTATGGCTACACCTTC.

V and J are TRBV4-2 and TRBJ2-4, with 8 bases lining up with TRBD2. CDR3 length: 17 residues. V lost 1 base to trimming and J lost 4 bases; unmatched junction nucleotides: 9. Germline CDR1 and CDR2: LGHNA and YNFKEQ. The CDR3 spells CASSQGLSREGKNIQYF. The CDR3 nucleotides are TGTGCCAGCAGCCAAGGACTGAGTCGGGAGGGTAAAAACATTCAGTACTTC.

This chain links TRBV30 with TRBJ2-7; possibly TRBD1 for D (5 bases). V dropped 7 bases and J dropped 2 bases, with 9 bases sitting between them. The CDR3 contains 11 residues. Germline CDR1 GTSNPN, CDR2 SVGIG (reference sequence). CDR3 protein: CASSRAYEQYF. CDR3 DNA sequence: TGTGCCTCTTCCAGGGCCTACGAGCAGTACTTC.

In nucleotides, the CDR3 is TGTGCCAGCAGCTCCAGGACAGGGGTATACGACAATGAGCAGTTCTTC. Encoded protein: CASSSRTGVYDNEQFF. The gene calls are TRBV11-2 and TRBJ2-1; 9 bases are a match to TRBD1. The CDR3 extends over 16 amino acids. The germline CDR1 and CDR2 sequences are SGHAT and FQNNGV. V was pared by 4 bases and J by 5 bases, with 9 bases of the junction left unmatched. The variable domain in full, completed from reference TRBV11-2 and TRBJ2-1, reads EAGVAQSPRYKIIEKRQSVAFWCNPISGHATLYWYQQILGQGPKLLIQFQNNGVVDDSQLPKDRFSAERLKGVDSTLKIQPAKLEDSAVYLCASSSRTGVYDNEQFFGPGTRLTVL.

This chain joins TRBV7-9 and TRBJ2-5; 10 bases are shared with TRBD2. The CDR3 covers 18 residues. Germline V gives CDR1 SEHNR, CDR2 FQNEAQ (reference sequence). Trimming took 0 bases from V and 2 from J; bases not matched to a gene: 9. As DNA, the CDR3 is TGTGCCAGCAGCTTAGCGAGTACGACTAGCGGGCGACAAGAGACCCAGTACTTC. This sequence encodes CASSLASTTSGRQETQYF. Using reference TRBV7-9 and TRBJ2-5 for the parts outside the CDR3, the full variable domain is DTGVSQNPRHKITKRGQNVTFRCDPISEHNRLYWYRQTLGQGPEFLTYFQNEAQLEKSRLLSDRFSAERPKGSFSTLEIQRTEQGDSAMYLCASSLASTTSGRQETQYFGPGTRLLVL.

This chain connects TRBV6-1 to TRBJ1-2; possible D gene TRBD1, 5 bases. The CDR3 is 15 amino acids. The germline V gene has CDR1 MNHNS and CDR2 SASEGT. Deletions cut 3 bases from V and 1 base from J, with 12 bases between. The CDR3, as DNA: TGTGCCAGCAGTGAGTTGGGGCAGGGTAACTATGGCTACACCTTC. This codes for CASSELGQGNYGYTF.

V gene TRBV4-2 combines with J gene TRBJ2-2, with D uncertain. This CDR3 comprises 18 residues. V lost 4 bases, J lost 3 bases, and 21 bases lay in between. Per germline, CDR1 LGHNA and CDR2 YNFKEQ. The CDR3 nucleotides are TGTGCCAGCAGCCCTCCCGCTAGACCCGGTAAGGACACCGGGGAGCTGTTTTTT. It yields the protein CASSPPARPGKDTGELFF.

This clone was found once. V is TRBV27 and J is TRBJ1-5; 8 bases align to TRBD1. After removal of 8 bases from V and 7 bases from J, the junction contained 10 bases not matched to a gene. This CDR3 has 14 amino acids. CDR1 MNHEY and CDR2 SMNVEV come from the germline V gene (reference sequence). The CDR3 DNA reads as TGTGCCAGCGGCGACAGGGGAGGGAGGCAGCCCCAGCATTTT. It encodes CASGDRGGRQPQHF.

This chain uses TRBV12-3 or TRBV12-4 with TRBJ2-2; possibly TRBD2 for D (6 bases). The CDR3 runs to 13 residues. Trimming removed 5 bases at V and 5 bases at J, with 9 bases between. The CDR3 DNA reads as TGTGCCAGCAGTCCTAGCGAGACCGGGGAGCTGTTTTTT. Translating gives CASSPSETGELFF.